Presented here are 31 T cell receptor beta chains from one specimen sequenced in a study of early T cells in non-severe SARS-CoV-2 infection (dated by TCRdb to about 2021). The method was 5' RACE. Sequencing used a NextSeq 500. TCRdb's own reprocessing of the public reads used fastp at Q25 and MiXCR and kept productive beta chains. Rows with one shared CDR3 protein collapse into an entry with the most common genes and DNA. For this sample there are 86,000 or so distinct CDR3 sequences; around 5.6% appear just once. Less than 9.5% of the sample goes to the ten largest clones. Sequencing was carried out using whole blood. All receptors derive from an adult who was a healthcare worker with PCR-confirmed SARS-CoV-2 infection or an uninfected control (not recorded which).

This clonotype was observed many times. The V gene is TRBV7-2, the J gene TRBJ2-3; the D is unclear. CDR3 length: 14 residues. V lost 0 bases and J 0 bases, leaving 4 bases between the germline ends. The germline gives CDR1 SGHTA, CDR2 FQGNSA. The CDR3 is CASSLAISTDTQYF. The CDR3 DNA reads TGTGCCAGCAGCTTAGCGATTAGCACAGATACGCAGTATTTT.

The genes are TRBV5-4 and TRBJ2-7; 7 bases are a match to TRBD2. The trim removed 2 bases at V and 4 bases at J, leaving 15 bases unmatched. Germline CDR1 reads SGHNT; CDR2 reads YYREEE (reference sequence). CDR3 size: 17 residues. CDR3 DNA sequence: TGTGCCAGCAGCTTTCTTTCCGGGACTAAAACCGTGTACGAGCAGTACTTC. As protein: CASSFLSGTKTVYEQYF.

This clonotype showed up many times. The V and J genes are TRBV10-2 and TRBJ2-3, with TRBD2 matching over 9 bases. From germline, CDR1 is WSHSY and CDR2 SAAADI. CDR3 length equals 15 residues. V gave up 10 bases and J gave up 2 bases; unmatched junction bases: 10. The CDR3 is CATMLRGGDTDTQYF. The CDR3 DNA is TGCGCCACCATGCTGCGGGGGGGGGACACAGATACGCAGTATTTT.

This clonotype was counted between two and nine times. The chain combines TRBV10-2 with TRBJ2-5; D is undetermined. The CDR3 contains 14 residues. In germline, CDR1 is WSHSY, CDR2 SAAADI. The germline V and J ends were trimmed by 5 bases and 1 base, with 11 bases remaining between them. CDR3 DNA sequence: TGCGCCAGCAGTTGGACCGAAACCCAAGAGACCCAGTACTTC. Its protein product is CASSWTETQETQYF.

The chain links TRBV7-8 to TRBJ1-3; no clear D. Germline V CDR1 and CDR2: SGHVS, FQNEAQ. Trimming removed 5 bases from V and 0 bases from J, with 14 bases in between. The CDR3 spans 16 residues. This chain's CDR3 is CASSGSWAPSGNTIYF. CDR3 DNA sequence: TGTGCCAGCAGCGGGTCCTGGGCCCCCTCTGGAAACACCATATATTTT.

The CDR3 nucleotides are TGTGCCAGCAGCGTACACACTAGCGGGGGATACAATGAGCAGTTCTTC. Protein: CASSVHTSGGYNEQFF. The chain joins TRBV9 to TRBJ2-1; TRBD2 matches 11 bases. The CDR3 loop spans 16 amino acids. V lost 1 base, J lost 4 bases, and 4 bases stayed unmatched. CDR1 is SGDLS, CDR2 YYNGEE, per germline.

This clonotype was seen many times. The chain is built from TRBV5-6 and TRBJ2-1; D is undetermined. CDR1 is SGHDT, CDR2 YYEEEE, per germline. CDR3 length equals 13 residues. The V gene lost 0 bases and the J gene lost 9 bases, with 10 bases spanning the gap. The CDR3 reads CASSLASWGEQFF. DNA for the CDR3: TGTGCCAGCAGCTTGGCAAGTTGGGGTGAGCAGTTCTTC.

This clonotype was counted a few times. The rearrangement links TRBV5-4 to TRBJ1-2, with 8 nucleotides matching TRBD1. This CDR3 is 16 amino acids long. Germline CDR1 and CDR2: SGHNT and YYREEE (reference sequence). After removal of 3 bases from V and 4 bases from J, the junction contained 11 bases not matched to a gene. CDR3 in amino acids: CASSSRPGQALYGYTF. CDR3 nucleotides: TGTGCCAGCAGCTCCCGCCCGGGACAGGCCCTCTATGGCTACACCTTC.

In this sample, this clonotype turned up many times. The chain joins TRBV29-1 to TRBJ2-1; TRBD1 matches 12 bases. Germline loops: CDR1 SQVTM, CDR2 ANQGSEA. V lost 6 bases, J lost 7 bases, and 10 bases stayed unmatched. This CDR3 spans 15 amino acids. The CDR3 region is CSVLSGQGAENEQFF. CDR3 bases: TGCAGCGTGTTATCGGGACAGGGGGCAGAAAATGAGCAGTTCTTC.

This chain connects TRBV5-1 to TRBJ2-3, with D perhaps matching TRBD1 or TRBD2 (5 bases each). Germline V gives CDR1 SGHRS, CDR2 YFSETQ. The length of the CDR3 is 13 residues. V lost 0 bases and J lost 6, with 8 bases in between. The CDR3 is CASSLDGDDTQYF. The CDR3 DNA reads TGCGCCAGCAGCTTGGATGGGGACGATACGCAGTATTTT. Full variable domain (missing parts from reference TRBV5-1 and TRBJ2-3): KAGVTQTPRYLIKTRGQQVTLSCSPISGHRSVSWYQQTPGQGLQFLFEYFSETQRNKGNFPGRFSGRQFSNSRSEMNVSTLELGDSALYLCASSLDGDDTQYFGPGTRLTVL.

This clonotype was seen a handful of times. V usage is TRBV9 and J usage is TRBJ2-1; D gene uncertain. The CDR3 covers 15 residues. Germline V lookup: CDR1 SGDLS, CDR2 YYNGEE. The V end lost 6 bases, the J end lost 0 bases, and 13 bases lay between the germline ends. CDR3 in amino acids: CASTPAGFSYNEQFF. The CDR3 nucleotides are TGTGCCAGCACCCCGGCCGGGTTCTCCTACAATGAGCAGTTCTTC.

This clonotype appeared many times. J is TRBJ2-3 and V is TRBV10-3; D is undetermined. Germline V lookup: CDR1 ENHRY, CDR2 SYGVKD. Trimming shortened V by 4 bases and J by 2 bases, and 4 bases separated the two germline ends. The CDR3 length is 12 residues. CDR3 protein: CAISGATDTQYF. CDR3 DNA sequence: TGTGCCATCAGTGGGGCCACAGATACGCAGTATTTT.

This clonotype turned up a few times. The chain links TRBV15 to TRBJ2-4; D gene unclear. This CDR3 has 18 residues. Trimming pared 4 bases from V and 1 base from J, leaving 20 bases between. The germline gives CDR1 LNHNV, CDR2 YYDKDF (reference sequence). In nucleotides, the CDR3 is TGTGCCACCAGCAAAAAGGGCCCCTTTGGGGATGCCAAAAACATTCAGTACTTC. This encodes CATSKKGPFGDAKNIQYF.

This clonotype was picked up many times. The chain is built from TRBV5-1 and TRBJ2-1, with D possibly being TRBD1 (6 bases). The CDR3 is 16 residues long. Trimming removed 1 base at V and 0 bases at J, with 11 bases between. From germline, CDR1 is SGHRS and CDR2 YFSETQ. CDR3 region: CASSLPRDNSYNEQFF. DNA of the CDR3: TGCGCCAGCAGCTTGCCCCGGGACAACTCCTACAATGAGCAGTTCTTC. The full variable domain, its missing parts supplied by reference TRBV5-1 and TRBJ2-1, is KAGVTQTPRYLIKTRGQQVTLSCSPISGHRSVSWYQQTPGQGLQFLFEYFSETQRNKGNFPGRFSGRQFSNSRSEMNVSTLELGDSALYLCASSLPRDNSYNEQFFGPGTRLTVL.

Ten or more counts support this clonotype. This sequence joins TRBV29-1 and TRBJ2-7; 7 nucleotides agree with TRBD1. This CDR3 has 13 residues. The trim removed 5 bases at V and 5 bases at J, leaving 9 bases unmatched. The germline V gene has CDR1 SQVTM and CDR2 ANQGSEA. The CDR3 nucleotides are TGCAGCGTTAACAGGGGTACCGTCAACGAGCAGTACTTC. It translates to CSVNRGTVNEQYF.

This clonotype was seen ten or more times. The chain recombines TRBV28 with TRBJ1-2, with 7 bases fitting TRBD1. The CDR3 runs to 14 residues. Germline V CDR1 and CDR2: MDHEN, SYDVKM. V trimming: 3 bases; J trimming: 6 bases; junction bases outside the gene matches: 7. The CDR3 bases are TGTGCCAGCAGTTTTTGGGACAGCGATAATGGCTACACCTTC. This gives the protein CASSFWDSDNGYTF.

This clonotype was seen many times. The V gene is TRBV7-6, the J gene TRBJ2-1, with 10 bases matching TRBD1. CDR1 is SGHVS, CDR2 FNYEAQ, per germline. The junction had 9 bases not matched to a gene; V was cut back by 4 bases and J by 6 bases. CDR3 size: 16 residues. CDR3 in DNA: TGTGCCAGCAGCTCAGACGCCGGGACAGGGGTCAATGAGCAGTTCTTC. Translated, it gives CASSSDAGTGVNEQFF.

The sample holds a few counts of this clonotype. The chain recombines TRBV14 with TRBJ2-3, with D possibly being TRBD2 (5 bases). Trimming stripped 5 bases from V and 7 bases from J, with 22 bases between. Germline V lookup: CDR1 SGHDN, CDR2 FVKESK. The CDR3 totals 16 residues. This CDR3 is CASSSLPTLAQNTQYF. DNA for the CDR3: TGTGCCAGCAGCAGTTTACCCACCCTAGCACAGAATACGCAGTATTTT. The whole variable domain, filled in from reference TRBV14 and TRBJ2-3, reads EAGVTQFPSHSVIEKGQTVTLRCDPISGHDNLYWYRRVMGKEIKFLLHFVKESKQDESGMPNNRFLAERTGGTYSTLKVQPAELEDSGVYFCASSSLPTLAQNTQYFGPGTRLTVL.

This clonotype has at least ten counts. The rearrangement links TRBV6-5 to TRBJ1-1; 10 bases align to TRBD1. J gave up 0 bases and V 3 bases, and 10 bases lay outside the gene matches. There are 18 residues in the CDR3. CDR1 is MNHEY, CDR2 SVGAGI, per germline. In nucleotides, the CDR3 is TGTGCCAGCAGTTATAGAGGGACAGGGGAATTTATGAACACTGAAGCTTTCTTT. Translating gives CASSYRGTGEFMNTEAFF.

The chain employs TRBV2 and TRBJ2-3, with D possibly TRBD1 on 6 matching bases. The CDR3 runs to 14 residues. Trimming shortened V by 5 bases and J by 3 bases, and 12 bases separated the two germline ends. Germline V gene lookup returns CDR1 SNHLY and CDR2 FYNNEI. The CDR3: CASSPPRGTDTQYF. The CDR3 region has the DNA TGTGCCAGCAGTCCCCCCAGGGGAACAGATACGCAGTATTTT.

This clonotype occurred many times. The CDR3 DNA reads as TGCGCCAGCAGCCGGGGACAACTACAACCCCAAGAGACCCAGTACTTC. It yields the protein CASSRGQLQPQETQYF. The chain carries TRBV5-1 and TRBJ2-5, with a tentative D call TRBD1 (6 bases). Germline V lookup: CDR1 SGHRS, CDR2 YFSETQ. CDR3 length: 16 amino acids. The V gene lost 4 bases and the J gene lost 1 base, with 17 bases spanning the gap.

The CDR3 protein is CSAREQREVYYEQYF. CDR3 coding DNA: TGCAGTGCTAGAGAGCAGCGGGAGGTGTATTACGAGCAGTACTTC. J is TRBJ2-7 and V is TRBV20-1; TRBD2 matches 9 bases. The germline V gene encodes CDR1 DFQATT and CDR2 SNEGSKA (reference sequence). With V trimmed by 0 bases and J by 4 bases, 7 bases remained unmatched. The CDR3 is made up of 15 amino acids.

This clonotype was seen ten or more times. The CDR3 spells CASSPGTANEKLFF. CDR3 bases: TGCGCCAGCAGCCCCGGGACAGCTAATGAAAAACTGTTTTTT. The chain is built from TRBV5-1 and TRBJ1-4, with 7 bases matching TRBD1. From germline, CDR1 is SGHRS and CDR2 YFSETQ. Unmatched junction bases numbered 3, after V lost 4 bases and J lost 3 bases. This CDR3 comprises 14 residues.

This clonotype was seen repeatedly, ten times or more. The CDR3 reads CASSLVQSNEQFF. CDR3 DNA sequence: TGTGCCAGCAGCTTGGTCCAAAGCAATGAGCAGTTCTTC. The chain recombines TRBV7-2 with TRBJ2-1; the D is unclear. Trimming left V 3 bases short and J 6 bases short, with 9 bases between. Germline V gene lookup returns CDR1 SGHTA and CDR2 FQGNSA. CDR3 length: 13 residues.

The table lists this clonotype with a few counts. The chain carries TRBV2 and TRBJ1-6; D ambiguous. Trimming stripped 4 bases from V and 9 bases from J, with 19 bases between. The CDR3 contains 16 residues. Germline V CDR1 and CDR2: SNHLY, FYNNEI. DNA for the CDR3: TGTGCCAGCAGTGTTCGGTGGGCACGGGGATTTTCACCCCTCCACTTT. Its translation: CASSVRWARGFSPLHF.

The V call is TRBV24-1, the J call TRBJ2-7; D is perhaps TRBD1 or TRBD2 (6 bases each). Trimming left V 7 bases short and J 3 bases short, with 15 bases between. CDR1 and CDR2 (germline): KGHDR, SFDVKD. The CDR3 totals 14 residues. CDR3 bases: TGTGCCACCAGCTCGCGGGACACAGACTACGAGCAGTACTTC. Protein: CATSSRDTDYEQYF.

This clonotype was counted ten times or more. The rearrangement joins TRBV5-5 to TRBJ2-7; 8 positions agree with TRBD2. The CDR3 sequence is 15 residues long. Germline V gene lookup returns CDR1 SGHKS and CDR2 YYEKEE (reference sequence). The ends lost 4 bases at V and 0 bases at J; junction bases unmatched: 6. The CDR3 region is CASSQGSGGSYEQYF. The CDR3 DNA sequence: TGTGCCAGCAGCCAGGGGAGCGGGGGCTCCTACGAGCAGTACTTC.

The table lists this clonotype with many counts. This sequence joins TRBV5-1 and TRBJ2-1; no firm D call. The germline V gene encodes CDR1 SGHRS and CDR2 YFSETQ. The V gene lost 3 bases and the J gene lost 6 bases, with 7 bases spanning the gap. This CDR3 is 12 amino acids long. This CDR3 is CASSSPPNEQFF. CDR3 nucleotides: TGCGCCAGCAGCTCCCCCCCCAATGAGCAGTTCTTC.

This clonotype has a count of ten or more. V and J are TRBV7-8 and TRBJ1-2; 7 bases line up with TRBD1. CDR1 and CDR2 (germline): SGHVS, FQNEAQ. The CDR3 loop spans 16 amino acids. Trimming removed 0 bases from V and 3 bases from J; junction bases left unmatched: 7. Here the CDR3 reads CASSLAGGGAYYGYTF. In DNA, the CDR3 is TGTGCCAGCAGCTTAGCCGGAGGGGGCGCCTACTATGGCTACACCTTC.

This clonotype has a count of ten or more. The chain links TRBV30 to TRBJ1-5, with unresolved D. In germline, CDR1 is GTSNPN, CDR2 SVGIG (reference sequence). Trimming shortened V by 3 bases and J by 1 base, and 7 bases separated the two germline ends. The CDR3 is made up of 13 amino acids. The CDR3 is CAWSDGSNQPQHF. In DNA form, the CDR3 reads TGTGCCTGGAGCGACGGAAGCAATCAGCCCCAGCATTTT.

This clonotype occurred many times. This sequence joins TRBV27 and TRBJ1-1; D possibly corresponds to TRBD1 (6 bases). The germline CDR1 and CDR2 sequences are MNHEY and SMNVEV (reference sequence). V dropped 6 bases and J dropped 1 base, with 18 bases sitting between them. The CDR3 is made up of 16 amino acids. CDR3 in amino acids: CASSSTGQRPNTEAFF. In DNA form, the CDR3 reads TGTGCCAGCAGCTCTACCGGACAGCGCCCGAACACTGAAGCTTTCTTT.